This TCR beta chain was captured by sequencing in a study of T-cell reconstitution after alpha-beta-depleted transplantation in children. General study points: Day-60 TCRbeta diversity that was high in some patients was derived from surviving recipient T cells and thymic progenitors.

Trimming at V came to 1 base and at J to 4 bases, leaving 8 bases not matched to a gene. Germline V CDR1 and CDR2: LGHDT, YNNKEL (reference sequence). CDR3 size: 16 residues. This clonotype was seen many times. The antigen remains undetermined. Preparing the TCRbeta library involved the use of unique molecular identifiers. One entry per CDR3 protein, called by TCRdb with MiXCR from the PCR reads. In the table there are roughly 300,000 distinct CDR3 sequences, 9.5% to 13% of which are singletons. The J gene is TRBJ2-7, the V gene TRBV3-1; TRBD1 agrees at 9 bases. The receptor was derived from a male patient aged 2-10 years who had a stem cell transplant for chronic granulomatous disease, so the T cells may come from the graft donor. The sequencing here drew on peripheral blood, taken 180 days after TCRalphabeta/CD19-depleted stem cell transplant. The chain's CDR3 is CASSQVAGGQGYEQYF. CDR3 nucleotide sequence: TGTGCCAGCAGCCAAGTCGCTGGGGGACAGGGTTACGAGCAGTACTTC.